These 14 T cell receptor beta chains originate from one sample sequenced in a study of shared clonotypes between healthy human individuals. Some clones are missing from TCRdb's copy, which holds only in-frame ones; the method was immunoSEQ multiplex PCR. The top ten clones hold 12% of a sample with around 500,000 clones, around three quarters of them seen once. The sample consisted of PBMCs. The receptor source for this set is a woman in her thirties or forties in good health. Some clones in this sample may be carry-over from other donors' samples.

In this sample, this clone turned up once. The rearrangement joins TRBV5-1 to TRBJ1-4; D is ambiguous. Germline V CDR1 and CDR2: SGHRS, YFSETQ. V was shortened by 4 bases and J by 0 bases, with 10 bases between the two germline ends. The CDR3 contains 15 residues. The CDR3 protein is CASSLQSATNEKLFF. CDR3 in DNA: TGCGCCAGCAGCCTCCAGAGTGCAACTAATGAAAAACTGTTTTTT.

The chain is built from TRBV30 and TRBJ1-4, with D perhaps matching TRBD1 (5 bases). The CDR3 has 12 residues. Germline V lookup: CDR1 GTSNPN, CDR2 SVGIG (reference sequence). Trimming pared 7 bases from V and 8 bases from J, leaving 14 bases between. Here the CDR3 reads CALATGGEKLFF. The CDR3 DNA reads TGTGCCTTGGCTACTGGGGGGGAAAAACTGTTTTTT.

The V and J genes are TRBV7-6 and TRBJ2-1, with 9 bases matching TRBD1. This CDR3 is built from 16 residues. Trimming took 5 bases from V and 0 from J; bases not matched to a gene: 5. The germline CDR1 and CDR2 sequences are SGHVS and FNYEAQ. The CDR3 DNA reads TGTGCCAGCAGCATTACAGGGGGCGGCTCCTACAATGAGCAGTTCTTC. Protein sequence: CASSITGGGSYNEQFF.

CDR3 DNA sequence: TGTGCCAGCAGCCAAGATCACGGTGGATCGGAGACCCAGTACTTC. Amino acids: CASSQDHGGSETQYF. V gene TRBV4-2 combines with J gene TRBJ2-5; D not resolved. The CDR3 has 15 amino acids. V lost 0 bases and J 5 bases, leaving 13 bases between the germline ends. In germline, CDR1 is LGHNA, CDR2 YNFKEQ.

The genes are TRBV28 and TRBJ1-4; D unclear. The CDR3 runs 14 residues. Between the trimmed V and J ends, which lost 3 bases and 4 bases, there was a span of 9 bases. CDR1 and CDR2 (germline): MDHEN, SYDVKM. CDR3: CASSFTLGNEKLFF. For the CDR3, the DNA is TGTGCCAGCAGTTTCACACTTGGTAATGAAAAACTGTTTTTT.

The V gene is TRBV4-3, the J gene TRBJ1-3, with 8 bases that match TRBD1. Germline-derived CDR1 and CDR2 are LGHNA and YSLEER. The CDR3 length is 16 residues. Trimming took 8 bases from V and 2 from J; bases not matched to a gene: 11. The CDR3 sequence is CASQPTGDFAGNTIYF. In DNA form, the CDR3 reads TGCGCCAGCCAACCGACAGGGGACTTCGCTGGAAACACCATATATTTT.

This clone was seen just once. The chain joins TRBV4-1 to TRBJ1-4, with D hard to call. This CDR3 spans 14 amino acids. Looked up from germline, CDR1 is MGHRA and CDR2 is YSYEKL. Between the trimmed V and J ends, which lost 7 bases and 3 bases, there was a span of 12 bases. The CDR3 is CASTPHGANEKLFF. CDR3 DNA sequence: TGCGCCAGCACCCCCCACGGGGCTAATGAAAAACTGTTTTTT.

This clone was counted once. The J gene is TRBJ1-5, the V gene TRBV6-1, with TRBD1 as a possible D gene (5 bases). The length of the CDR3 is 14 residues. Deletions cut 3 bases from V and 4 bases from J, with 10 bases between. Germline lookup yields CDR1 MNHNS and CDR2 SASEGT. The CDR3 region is CASSDQGWNQPQHF. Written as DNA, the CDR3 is TGTGCCAGCAGTGACCAGGGCTGGAATCAGCCCCAGCATTTT.

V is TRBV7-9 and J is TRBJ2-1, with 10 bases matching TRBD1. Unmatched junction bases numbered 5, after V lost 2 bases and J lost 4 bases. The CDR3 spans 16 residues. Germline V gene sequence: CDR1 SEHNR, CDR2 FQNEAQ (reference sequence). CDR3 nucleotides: TGTGCCAGCAGCTTAAGAGGACAGGGGGAATACAATGAGCAGTTCTTC. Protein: CASSLRGQGEYNEQFF.

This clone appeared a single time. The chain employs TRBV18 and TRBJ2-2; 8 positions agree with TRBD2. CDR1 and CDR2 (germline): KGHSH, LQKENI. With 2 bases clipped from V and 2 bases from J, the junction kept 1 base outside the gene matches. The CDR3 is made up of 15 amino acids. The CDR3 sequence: CASSPTSGNTGELFF. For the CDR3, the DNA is TGTGCCAGCTCACCAACTAGCGGCAACACCGGGGAGCTGTTTTTT.

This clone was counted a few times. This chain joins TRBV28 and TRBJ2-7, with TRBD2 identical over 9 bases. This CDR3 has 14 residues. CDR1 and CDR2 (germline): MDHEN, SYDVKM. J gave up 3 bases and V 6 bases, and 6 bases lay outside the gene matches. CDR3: CASSPTAGGYEQYF. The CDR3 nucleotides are TGTGCCAGCAGCCCCACAGCGGGGGGCTACGAGCAGTACTTC.

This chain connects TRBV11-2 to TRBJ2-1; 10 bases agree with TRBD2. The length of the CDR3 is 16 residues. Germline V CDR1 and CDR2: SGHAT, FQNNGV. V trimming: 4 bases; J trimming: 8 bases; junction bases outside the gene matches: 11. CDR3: CASSSGTSGRVDEQFF. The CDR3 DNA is TGTGCCAGCAGCTCCGGGACCAGCGGGAGGGTCGATGAGCAGTTCTTC.

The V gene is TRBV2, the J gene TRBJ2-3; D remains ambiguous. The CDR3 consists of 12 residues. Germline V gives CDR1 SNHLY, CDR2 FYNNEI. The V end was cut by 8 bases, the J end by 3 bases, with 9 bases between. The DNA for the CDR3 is TGTGCCAGCTTAGTCCGTACAGATACGCAGTATTTT. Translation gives CASLVRTDTQYF.

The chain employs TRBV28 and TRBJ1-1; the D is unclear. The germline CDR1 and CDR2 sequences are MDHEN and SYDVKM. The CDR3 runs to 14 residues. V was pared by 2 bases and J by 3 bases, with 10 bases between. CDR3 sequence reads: CASSLTSRYTEAFF. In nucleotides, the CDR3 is TGTGCCAGCAGTTTAACCAGTAGATACACTGAAGCTTTCTTT.